This entry describes one T cell receptor (beta chain). What it recognizes is unknown. The V end lost 2 bases, the J end lost 7 bases, and 12 bases lay between the germline ends. This CDR3 comprises 13 residues. Looked up from germline, CDR1 is SGHTA and CDR2 is FQGNSA. Assembly of TCR beta libraries relied on iRepertoire HTBI primers together with Arm-PCR of CDR3 regions. One entry per CDR3 protein, called by TCRdb with MiXCR from the multiplex PCR reads. The sample shows a few hundred thousand distinct CDR3 sequences, around 20% of them seen only once. This sample is part of a study of regulatory T cells in long-lasting Graves disease. Whole-study findings and limits: Persistent disease showed a preference for TRBV28, TRBJ1-2 and TRBJ2-5.

Specified time point: newly diagnosed GD, antithyroid drugs for less than 3 months. Generation of the TCR library employed RNA extracted from PBMCs. Diagnosing Graves' disease relied on the American Thyroid Association guidelines. The sequences come from peripheral blood mononuclear cells (PBMCs), collected at new diagnosis, from a patient treated with antithyroid drugs. This chain links TRBV7-2 with TRBJ2-7; possibly TRBD2 for D (6 bases). This receptor was obtained from a female donor with Graves disease. The CDR3 is CASSLKSAGEQYF. In DNA, the CDR3 is TGTGCCAGCAGCTTAAAATCGGCGGGGGAGCAGTACTTC.